This TCR beta chain came from a study of blood T cell repertoires in COVID-19. Study-wide background: T cells, B-cell-depleted T cells, or PBMCs provided the cDNA or gDNA that served as material.

Profiling relied on immunoSEQ multiplex PCR, and the TCRdb table lists in-frame clones only, not all of them. This sample has roughly 570,000 clones, with about 89% found just once. This clone was counted a few times. Patients at the Seattle site were enrolled during active infection and followed longitudinally. The germline gives CDR1 GTSNPN, CDR2 SVGIG (reference sequence). This CDR3 is built from 13 residues. The V end lost 2 bases, the J end lost 8 bases, and 16 bases lay between the germline ends. The rearrangement uses TRBV30 and TRBJ2-7, with D perhaps matching TRBD2 (6 bases). The sequencing sample was made of peripheral blood. The sequence was obtained from a woman in her forties or fifties with COVID-19, enrolled during active disease. The CDR3 here is CAWSRQGGRQQYF. Written as DNA, the CDR3 is TGTGCCTGGAGTCGGCAGGGAGGACGGCAGCAGTACTTC. Drawing the rest from reference TRBV30 and TRBJ2-7, the complete variable domain is SQTIHQWPATLVQPVGSPLSLECTVEGTSNPNLYWYRQAAGRGLQLLFYSVGIGQISSEVPQNLSASRPQDRQFILSSKKLLLSDSGFYLCAWSRQGGRQQYFGPGTRLTVT.